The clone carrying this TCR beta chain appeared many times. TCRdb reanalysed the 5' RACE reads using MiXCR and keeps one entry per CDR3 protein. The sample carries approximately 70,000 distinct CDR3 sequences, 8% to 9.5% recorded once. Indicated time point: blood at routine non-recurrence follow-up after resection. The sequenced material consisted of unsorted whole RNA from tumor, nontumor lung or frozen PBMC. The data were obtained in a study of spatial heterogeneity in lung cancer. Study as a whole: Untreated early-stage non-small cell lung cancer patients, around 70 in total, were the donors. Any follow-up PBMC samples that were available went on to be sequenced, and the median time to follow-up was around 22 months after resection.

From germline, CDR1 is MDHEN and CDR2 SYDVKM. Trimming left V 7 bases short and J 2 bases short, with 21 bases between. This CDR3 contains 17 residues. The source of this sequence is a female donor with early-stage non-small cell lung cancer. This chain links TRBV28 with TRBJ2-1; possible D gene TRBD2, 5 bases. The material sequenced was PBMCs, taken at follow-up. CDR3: CASNLAGGGPAYNEQFF. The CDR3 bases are TGTGCCAGCAACCTAGCAGGTGGCGGCCCTGCCTACAATGAGCAGTTCTTC.